This T cell receptor beta chain stems from a study of shared clonotypes between healthy human individuals (TCRdb year 2020). About the investigation overall: The cohort comprised two women and three men aged 18 to 49 years. For each donor, three plates each were used for CD4 naive and CD4 memory, two plates were used for CD8 naive, and one plate was used for CD8 memory. To estimate repertoire size and how much clonotypes are shared between individuals, the study performed deep sequencing of blood TCR repertoires from a handful of healthy adults. To increase sequencing depth and limit assay-specific biases, different laboratories used diverse techniques to prepare libraries and sequence TCR repertoires. Each donor's leukapheresis produced roughly between roughly 0.9 and 8.9 billion PBMCs.

With respect to this clone: Its specific antigen is unknown. It has no much larger one-base neighbor in the sample; base qualities were not kept.

Broad study findings and their caveats: Pairwise subsampling led to the expectation that sequencing depth would affect the degree of clonotype sharing among donors. Higher generation probabilities were observed for clonotypes shared by all four sorted-subset donors than for non-shared clonotypes. Across a handful of donors, about 5% of naive CD4, roughly 3.5% of naive CD8, roughly 2.3% of memory CD4, and under 0.45% of memory CD8 clonotypes were shared. Even with the large sequencing depth, rarefaction of the sorted-subset datasets indicated that sequencing was incomplete. Sampling was restricted to blood, and TCR repertoires in tissue are likely to differ from TCR repertoires in blood. Estimated clonotype richness was generally larger for naive than for memory subsets. Because the study included only a small number of donors, the genetic and exposure-history diversity represented was limited.

For the CD8 naive samples, CD45RO-negative cells were positively selected for CCR7, yielding a CD45RA+CCR7+ population from which TemRA cells were excluded. Healthy HIV-negative adults with no recently reported acute infections or vaccinations were included as donors. Only Caucasian adults living in Nashville, Tennessee, USA were represented among the donors. After blood collection by leukapheresis, PBMCs were isolated using Ficoll-Histopaque density gradient centrifugation and then cryopreserved in the vapor phase of liquid nitrogen. Analytical flow cytometry was used to check the purity and quantity of each magnetically sorted T cell population. Genomic DNA was isolated from each sorted fraction and quantified by UV absorbance on a Nanodrop 2000c. Trimming takes 4 bases from V and 1 base from J, and the germline ends sit 8 bases apart. The germline V gene gives CDR1 as SGHAT and CDR2 as FQNNGV. The CDR3 sequence holds 13 residues, the cysteine and phenylalanine included. Only the CDR3 region is kept as DNA, spanning 39 bases read in frame from base 1.

Using the deep immunoSEQ assay, TCR CDR3 regions were amplified from genomic DNA by multiplex PCR. Genomic DNA extracted from each cell subset was distributed evenly over all wells of several immunoSEQ 96-well plates, and each plate served as one replicate. For sorted subsets, approximately 210 ng of genomic DNA, equivalent to some 30,000 T cell genomes, went into each replicate PCR. Purified libraries were quantified with a Qubit 3.0 fluorometer, sized on a Bioanalyzer 2100, and re-quantified with the KAPA Library Quantification kit. Every immunoSEQ 96-well plate was sequenced on a dedicated single-read 150-cycle Illumina NextSeq 550 flow cell. Regarding the original processing steps: The immunoSEQ output contained only junctional sequences without quality scores, so filtering could not match that applied to full-length reads. To assign V/J genes and CDR3, sequences were annotated using PyIR, a Python wrapper for IgBLAST v1.9, with IMGT germline references. Any read was removed if the V/J assignment was weak (E-value above 1e-6), the CDR3 was missing, or the read contained stop codons, out-of-frame junctions, or ambiguous translated residues. V3J clonotypes were defined as sequences sharing the same inferred V gene, J gene, and CDR3 amino acid sequence. To compute the percentage overlap between repertoires, the number of shared unique clonotypes was divided by the size of the smaller repertoire. RTK rarefaction, the Chao1 estimator, and Recon v2.1 estimates of unobserved clonotypes were used to assess repertoire richness. Generation probabilities for all TCRbeta clonotypes obtained by the gDNA method from several donors were computed using OLGA. TCRdb re-hosts the immuneACCESS table, in-frame sequences only. Its copies lack some clones; in the studies checked, an unresolved V gene accounts for under half of them, and the cause for the rest is not known. V and J calls plus clone size are reproduced from that table; the DNA served to infer D and trimming. Present in this sample are about 2.2 million clones, just under 95% of which were seen just once. Of the sample, over 1.5% falls within the top ten clones.

The specimen sequenced was naive CD8+ T cells from PBMCs. This specimen's cell subset or site label, per the study, means: CD45RA+CCR7+. This chain joins TRBV11-2 to TRBJ2-7; a tentative D call is TRBD2 (6 bases match). The sequence was collected from a man between 18 and 35 years old in good health. Some clones in this sample may be carry-over from other donors' samples. The sequence in DNA is TGTGCCAGCAGCTACGGGAGATCCTACGAGCAGTACTTC. This translates into CASSYGRSYEQYF.